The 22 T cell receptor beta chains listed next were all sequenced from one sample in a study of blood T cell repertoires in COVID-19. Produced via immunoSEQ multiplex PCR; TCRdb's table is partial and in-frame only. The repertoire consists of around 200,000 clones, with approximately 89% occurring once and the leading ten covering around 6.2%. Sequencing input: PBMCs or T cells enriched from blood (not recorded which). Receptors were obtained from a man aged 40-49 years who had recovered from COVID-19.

CDR3 coding DNA: TGTGCCAGCAGCTTGGACAGGGGAACTGAAGCTTTCTTT. Translated: CASSLDRGTEAFF. The chain couples TRBV5-4 to TRBJ1-1, with 7 positions matching TRBD1. V trimming: 0 bases; J trimming: 5 bases; junction bases outside the gene matches: 1. The CDR3 has 13 amino acids. Germline V CDR1 and CDR2: SGHNT, YYREEE (reference sequence).

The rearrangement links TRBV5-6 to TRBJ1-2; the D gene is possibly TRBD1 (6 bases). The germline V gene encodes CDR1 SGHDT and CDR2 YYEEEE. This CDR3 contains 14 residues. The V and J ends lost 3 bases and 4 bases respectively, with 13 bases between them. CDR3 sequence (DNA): TGTGCCAGCAGCTCGGGACACGCCTTCTATGGCTACACCTTC. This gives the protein CASSSGHAFYGYTF.

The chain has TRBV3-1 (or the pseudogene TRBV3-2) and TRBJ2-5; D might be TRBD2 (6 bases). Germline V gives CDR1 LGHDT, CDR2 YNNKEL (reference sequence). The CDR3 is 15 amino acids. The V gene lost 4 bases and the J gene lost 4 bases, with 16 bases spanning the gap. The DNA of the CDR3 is TGTGCCAGCAGCCCCAACCCGACTAGTACAGAGACCCAGTACTTC. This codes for CASSPNPTSTETQYF.

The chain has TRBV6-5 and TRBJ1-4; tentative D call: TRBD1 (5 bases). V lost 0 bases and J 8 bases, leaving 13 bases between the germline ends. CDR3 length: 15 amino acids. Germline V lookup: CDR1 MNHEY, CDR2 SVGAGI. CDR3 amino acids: CASSYSLGVREKLFF. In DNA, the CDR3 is TGTGCCAGCAGTTACTCGTTAGGGGTTAGGGAAAAACTGTTTTTT.

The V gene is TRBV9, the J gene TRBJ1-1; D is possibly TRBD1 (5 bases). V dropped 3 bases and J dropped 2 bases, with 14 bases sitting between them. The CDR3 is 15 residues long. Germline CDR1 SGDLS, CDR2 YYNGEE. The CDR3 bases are TGTGCCAGCAGCGGACCGACAGCCTCCAACACTGAAGCTTTCTTT. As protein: CASSGPTASNTEAFF.

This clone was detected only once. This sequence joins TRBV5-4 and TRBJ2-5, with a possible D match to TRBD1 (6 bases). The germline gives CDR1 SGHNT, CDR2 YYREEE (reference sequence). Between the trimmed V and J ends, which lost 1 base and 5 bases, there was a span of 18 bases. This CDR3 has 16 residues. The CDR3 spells CASSLLLRDKGETQYF. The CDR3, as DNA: TGTGCCAGCAGCTTGCTTCTCCGGGACAAGGGGGAGACCCAGTACTTC.

The CDR3 loop is CATSTLAGLTDTQYF. For the CDR3, the DNA is TGTGCCACCAGCACACTAGCGGGGCTCACAGATACGCAGTATTTT. This chain connects TRBV15 to TRBJ2-3; 10 bases map to TRBD2. Germline CDR1 reads LNHNV; CDR2 reads YYDKDF (reference sequence). The CDR3 has 15 amino acids. The trim removed 4 bases at V and 2 bases at J, leaving 3 bases unmatched. Full variable domain (remainder filled in from reference TRBV15 and TRBJ2-3): DAMVIQNPRYQVTQFGKPVTLSCSQTLNHNVMYWYQQKSSQAPKLLFHYYDKDFNNEADTPDNFQSRRPNTSFCFLDIRSPGLGDTAMYLCATSTLAGLTDTQYFGPGTRLTVL.

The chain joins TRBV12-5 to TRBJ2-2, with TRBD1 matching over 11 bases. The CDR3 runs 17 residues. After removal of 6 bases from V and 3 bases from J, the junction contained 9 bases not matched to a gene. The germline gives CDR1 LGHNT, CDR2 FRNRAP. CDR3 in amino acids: CASGLMGGQGDTGELFF. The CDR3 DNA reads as TGTGCTAGTGGCCTCATGGGGGGACAGGGGGACACCGGGGAGCTGTTTTTT.

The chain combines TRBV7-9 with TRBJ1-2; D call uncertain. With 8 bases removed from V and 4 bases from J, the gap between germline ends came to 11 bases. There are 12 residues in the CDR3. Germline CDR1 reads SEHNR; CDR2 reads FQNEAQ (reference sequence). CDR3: CASGTPGYGYTF. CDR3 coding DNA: TGTGCCAGCGGCACCCCGGGCTATGGCTACACCTTC.

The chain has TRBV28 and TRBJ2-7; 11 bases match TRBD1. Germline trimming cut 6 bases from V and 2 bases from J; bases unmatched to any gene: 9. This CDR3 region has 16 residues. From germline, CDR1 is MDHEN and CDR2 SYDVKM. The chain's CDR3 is CASSFPTGQGAYEQYF. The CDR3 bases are TGTGCCAGCAGCTTCCCGACGGGACAGGGGGCCTACGAGCAGTACTTC.

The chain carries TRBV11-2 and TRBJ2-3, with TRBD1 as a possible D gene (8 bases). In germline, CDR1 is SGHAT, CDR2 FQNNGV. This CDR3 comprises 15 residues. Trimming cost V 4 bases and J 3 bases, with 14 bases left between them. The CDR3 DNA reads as TGTGCCAGCAGCTACGACAGGGGAGGGACAGATACGCAGTATTTT. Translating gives CASSYDRGGTDTQYF. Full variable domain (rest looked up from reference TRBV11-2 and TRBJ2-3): EAGVAQSPRYKIIEKRQSVAFWCNPISGHATLYWYQQILGQGPKLLIQFQNNGVVDDSQLPKDRFSAERLKGVDSTLKIQPAKLEDSAVYLCASSYDRGGTDTQYFGPGTRLTVL.

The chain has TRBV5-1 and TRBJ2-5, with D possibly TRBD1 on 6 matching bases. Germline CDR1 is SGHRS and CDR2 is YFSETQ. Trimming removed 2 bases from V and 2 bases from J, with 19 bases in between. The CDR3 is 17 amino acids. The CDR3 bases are TGCGCCAGCAGCTTTTTAAGACAGGTTGAGGCACAAGAGACCCAGTACTTC. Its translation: CASSFLRQVEAQETQYF.

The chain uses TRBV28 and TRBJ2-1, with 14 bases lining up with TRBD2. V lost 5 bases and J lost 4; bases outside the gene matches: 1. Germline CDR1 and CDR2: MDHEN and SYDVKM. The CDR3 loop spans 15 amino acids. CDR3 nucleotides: TGTGCCAGCAGTGGGACTAGCGGGGGATACAATGAGCAGTTCTTC. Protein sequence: CASSGTSGGYNEQFF.

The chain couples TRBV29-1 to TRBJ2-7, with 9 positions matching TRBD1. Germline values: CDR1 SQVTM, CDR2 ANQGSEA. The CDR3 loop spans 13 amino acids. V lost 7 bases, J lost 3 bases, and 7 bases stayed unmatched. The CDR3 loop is CSDGQGSIYEQYF. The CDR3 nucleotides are TGCAGCGACGGACAGGGGTCAATCTACGAGCAGTACTTC.

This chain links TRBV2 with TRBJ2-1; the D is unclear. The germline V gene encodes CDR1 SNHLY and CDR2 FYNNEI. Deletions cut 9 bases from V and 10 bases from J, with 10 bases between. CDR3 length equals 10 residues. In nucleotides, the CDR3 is TGTGCCAGTCGGGTCTTAGAGCAGTTCTTC. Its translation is CASRVLEQFF.

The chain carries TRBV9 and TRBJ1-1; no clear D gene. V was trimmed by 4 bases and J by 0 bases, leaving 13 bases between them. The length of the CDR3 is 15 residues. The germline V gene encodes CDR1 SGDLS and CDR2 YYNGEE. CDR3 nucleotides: TGTGCCAGCAGCCCCCAAATTATAGTGAACACTGAAGCTTTCTTT. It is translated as CASSPQIIVNTEAFF.

The CDR3 coding sequence is TGTGCCAGCAGCTCTAACTTAAACACCATATATTTT. Protein sequence: CASSSNLNTIYF. The chain carries TRBV7-8 and TRBJ1-3; D is unclear. The CDR3 has 12 residues. V lost 4 bases and J 6 bases, leaving 7 bases between the germline ends. Germline V gene lookup returns CDR1 SGHVS and CDR2 FQNEAQ.

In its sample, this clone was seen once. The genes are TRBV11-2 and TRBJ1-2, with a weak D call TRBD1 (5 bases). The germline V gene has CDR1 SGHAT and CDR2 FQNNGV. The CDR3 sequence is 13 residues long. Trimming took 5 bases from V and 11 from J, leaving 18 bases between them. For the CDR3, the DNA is TGTGCCAGCAGCCACGACCCGACAGTAGGTTACACCTTC. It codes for CASSHDPTVGYTF.

The CDR3: CASSDRQGRNQPQHF. CDR3 sequence (DNA): TGTGCCAGCAGTGACCGACAGGGACGAAATCAGCCCCAGCATTTT. The chain combines TRBV6-1 with TRBJ1-5, with TRBD1 matching over 7 bases. CDR1 MNHNS and CDR2 SASEGT come from the germline V gene. V lost 3 bases, J lost 4 bases, and 6 bases stayed unmatched. This CDR3 contains 15 residues.

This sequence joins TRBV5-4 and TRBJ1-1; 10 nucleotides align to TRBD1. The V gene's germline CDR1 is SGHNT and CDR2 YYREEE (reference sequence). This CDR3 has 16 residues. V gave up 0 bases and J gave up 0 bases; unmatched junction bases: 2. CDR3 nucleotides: TGTGCCAGCAGCTTGGTCGGGACAGGGGTGAACACTGAAGCTTTCTTT. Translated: CASSLVGTGVNTEAFF.

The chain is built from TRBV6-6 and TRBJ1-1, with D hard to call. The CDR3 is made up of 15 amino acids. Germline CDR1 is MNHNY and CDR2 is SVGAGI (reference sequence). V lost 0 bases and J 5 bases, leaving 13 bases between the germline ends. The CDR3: CASSYSPIGRTEAFF. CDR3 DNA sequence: TGTGCCAGCAGTTACTCCCCAATCGGGAGGACTGAAGCTTTCTTT.

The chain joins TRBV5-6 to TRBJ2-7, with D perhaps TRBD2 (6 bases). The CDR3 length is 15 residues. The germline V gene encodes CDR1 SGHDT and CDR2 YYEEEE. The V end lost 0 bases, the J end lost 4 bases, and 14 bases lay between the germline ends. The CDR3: CASSLGMEGLYEQYF. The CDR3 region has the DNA TGTGCCAGCAGCTTGGGGATGGAGGGGTTATACGAGCAGTACTTC.